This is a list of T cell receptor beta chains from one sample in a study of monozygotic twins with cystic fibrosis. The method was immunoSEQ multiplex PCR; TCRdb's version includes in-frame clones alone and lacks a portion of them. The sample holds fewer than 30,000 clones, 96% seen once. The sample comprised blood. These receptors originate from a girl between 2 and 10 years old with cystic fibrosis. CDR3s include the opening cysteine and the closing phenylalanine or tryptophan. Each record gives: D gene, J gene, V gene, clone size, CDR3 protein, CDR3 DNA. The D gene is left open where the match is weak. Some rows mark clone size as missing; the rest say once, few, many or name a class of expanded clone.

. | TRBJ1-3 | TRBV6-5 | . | CASSYSQGLGNTIYF | TGTGCCAGCAGTTACTCGCAGGGGCTGGGAAACACCATATATTTT
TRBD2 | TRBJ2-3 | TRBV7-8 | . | CASSPRGSGSVGDTQYF | TGTGCCAGCAGCCCCCGGGGCAGCGGGAGTGTTGGAGATACGCAGTATTTT
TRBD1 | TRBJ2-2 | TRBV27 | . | CASSPGTGPFLNTGELFF | TGTGCCAGCAGTCCCGGGACAGGGCCCTTCTTGAACACCGGGGAGCTGTTTTTT
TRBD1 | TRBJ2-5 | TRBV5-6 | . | CASSLDRGYQETQYF | TGTGCCAGCAGCTTGGACAGGGGATACCAAGAGACCCAGTACTTC
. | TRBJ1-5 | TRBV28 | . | CASSLAGIIQPQHF | TGTGCCAGCAGTTTGGCCGGCATTATCCAGCCCCAGCATTTT
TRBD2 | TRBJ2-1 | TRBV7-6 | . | CASSLGLAADEQFF | TGTGCCAGCAGCTTAGGACTAGCTGCGGATGAGCAGTTCTTC
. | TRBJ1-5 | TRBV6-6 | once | CASSYGSHQPQHF | TGTGCCAGCAGTTACGGCAGCCATCAGCCCCAGCATTTT
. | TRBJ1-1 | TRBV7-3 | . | CASSPPTGPAFF | TGTGCCAGCAGCCCCCCTACAGGGCCAGCTTTCTTT
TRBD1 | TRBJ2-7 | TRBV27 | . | CASSKDRGQDEQYF | TGTGCCAGCAGTAAAGACAGGGGGCAGGACGAGCAGTACTTC
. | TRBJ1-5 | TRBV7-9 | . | CASSLGQSNQPQHF | TGTGCCAGCAGCTTGGGGCAGTCCAATCAGCCCCAGCATTTT
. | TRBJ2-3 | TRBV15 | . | CATAQVEDTQYF | TGTGCCACCGCCCAGGTCGAGGATACGCAGTATTTT
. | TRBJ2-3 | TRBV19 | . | CASSTGMSTDTQYF | TGTGCCAGTAGTACAGGGATGAGCACAGATACGCAGTATTTT
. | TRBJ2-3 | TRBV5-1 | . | CATAARGPLDTQYF | TGCGCCACAGCAGCCAGGGGCCCTTTAGATACGCAGTATTTT
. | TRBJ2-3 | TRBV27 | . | CASSWRGDTDTQYF | TGTGCCAGCAGTTGGCGTGGAGACACAGATACGCAGTATTTT
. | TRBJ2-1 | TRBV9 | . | CASSVAGPDNEQFF | TGTGCCAGCAGCGTAGCGGGGCCAGACAATGAGCAGTTCTTC
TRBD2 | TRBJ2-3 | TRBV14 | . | CASSQWGGRTDTQYF | TGTGCCAGCAGCCAATGGGGGGGACGCACAGATACGCAGTATTTT
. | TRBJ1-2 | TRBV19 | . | CASRPQTTNYGYTF | TGTGCCAGTAGGCCTCAAACAACAAACTATGGCTACACCTTC
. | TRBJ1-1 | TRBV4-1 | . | CASSPARGNTEAFF | TGCGCCAGCAGCCCAGCCCGAGGGAACACTGAAGCTTTCTTT
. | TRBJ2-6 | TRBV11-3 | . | CASSSPVGAGANVLTF | TGTGCCAGCAGCTCCCCGGTCGGAGCTGGGGCCAACGTCCTGACTTTC
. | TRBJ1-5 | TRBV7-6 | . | CASSRGAGHQPQHF | TGTGCCAGCAGCCGAGGGGCAGGGCATCAGCCCCAGCATTTT
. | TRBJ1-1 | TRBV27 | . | CASSMDRGTEAFF | TGTGCCAGCAGTATGGACAGAGGTACTGAAGCTTTCTTT
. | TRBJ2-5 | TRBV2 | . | CASSEPNQETQYF | TGTGCCAGCAGTGAGCCTAACCAAGAGACCCAGTACTTC
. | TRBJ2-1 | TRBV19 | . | CASSYTSPWDEQFF | TGTGCCAGTAGTTACACTTCCCCGTGGGATGAGCAGTTCTTC
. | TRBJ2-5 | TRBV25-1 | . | CASGPPRSETQYF | TGTGCCAGCGGGCCCCCTAGGTCCGAGACCCAGTACTTC
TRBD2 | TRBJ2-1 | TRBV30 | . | CAWRVAGGLNNEQFF | TGTGCCTGGAGGGTAGCGGGAGGATTAAACAATGAGCAGTTCTTC
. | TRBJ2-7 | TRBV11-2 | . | CASSLEPGRSSYEQYF | TGTGCCAGCAGCTTAGAACCCGGCAGGAGCTCCTACGAGCAGTACTTC
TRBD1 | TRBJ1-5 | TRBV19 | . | CASSIQGGNQPQHF | TGTGCCAGTAGCATCCAGGGGGGCAATCAGCCCCAGCATTTT
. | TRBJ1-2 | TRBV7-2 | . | CASSLMIQQGGYTF | TGTGCCAGCAGCTTAATGATCCAACAGGGCGGCTACACCTTC
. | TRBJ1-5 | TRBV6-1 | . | CASSGTDASNQPQHF | TGTGCCAGCAGTGGCACGGACGCAAGCAATCAGCCCCAGCATTTT
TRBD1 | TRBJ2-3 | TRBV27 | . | CASSLSAGTAQYF | TGTGCCAGCAGTTTATCAGCCGGGACAGCGCAGTATTTT
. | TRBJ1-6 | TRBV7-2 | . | CASTLVGELVSPLHF | TGTGCCAGCACCCTAGTGGGGGAGTTGGTATCACCCCTCCACTTT
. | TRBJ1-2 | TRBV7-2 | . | CASSLDYSQNYGYTF | TGTGCCAGCAGCTTAGACTACTCACAGAACTATGGCTACACCTTC
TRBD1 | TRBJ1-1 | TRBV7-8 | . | CASSPRTGPMTEAFF | TGTGCCAGCAGCCCAAGGACAGGGCCTATGACTGAAGCTTTCTTT
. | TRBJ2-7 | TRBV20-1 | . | CSADSGEQYF | TGCAGTGCAGATTCGGGGGAGCAGTACTTC
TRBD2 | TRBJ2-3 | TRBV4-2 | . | CASSNQAGGWSDTQYF | TGTGCCAGCAGCAACCAAGCGGGAGGGTGGTCGGATACGCAGTATTTT
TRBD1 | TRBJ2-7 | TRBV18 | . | CASSPAGTAPEQYF | TGTGCCAGCTCACCAGCCGGGACAGCCCCCGAGCAGTACTTC
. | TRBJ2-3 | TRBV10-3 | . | CAISNLGGQITDTQYF | TGTGCCATCAGTAACCTGGGGGGACAGATCACAGATACGCAGTATTTT
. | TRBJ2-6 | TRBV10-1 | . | CASSGDSGANVLTF | TGCGCCAGCAGTGGTGACTCTGGGGCCAACGTCCTGACTTTC
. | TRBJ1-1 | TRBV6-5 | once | CASSRTGVYTEAFF | TGTGCCAGCAGCCGAACAGGCGTCTACACTGAAGCTTTCTTT
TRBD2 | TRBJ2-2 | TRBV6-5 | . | CASISSGSTGELFF | TGTGCCAGCATAAGCAGCGGGAGCACCGGGGAGCTGTTTTTT
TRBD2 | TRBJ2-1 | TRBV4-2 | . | CASSQDWREGLLNEQFF | TGTGCCAGCAGCCAAGACTGGCGGGAGGGCCTTCTCAATGAGCAGTTCTTC
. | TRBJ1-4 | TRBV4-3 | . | CASSRLAMVANEKLFF | TGCGCCAGCAGCCGATTGGCCATGGTGGCTAATGAAAAACTGTTTTTT
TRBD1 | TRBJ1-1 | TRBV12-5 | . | CASEVQGATEAFF | TGTGCTAGTGAGGTCCAGGGGGCGACTGAAGCTTTCTTT
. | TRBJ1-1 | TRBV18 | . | CASSPQGERDTEAFF | TGTGCCAGCTCACCACAGGGGGAACGGGACACTGAAGCTTTCTTT
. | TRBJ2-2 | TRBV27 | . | CASSLSGRAGELFF | TGTGCCAGCAGTTTATCGGGGCGGGCCGGGGAGCTGTTTTTT